This is a list of T cell receptor beta chains from one sample in a study of cytomegalovirus exposure and HLA in healthy donors. Clones were read by immunoSEQ multiplex PCR, and TCRdb kept only the in-frame ones, dropping some. The data contain 150,000 to 180,000 clones, nearly 80% of them singletons. Sequenced material: PBMCs. The receptors were sampled from a man younger than 40 in good health and CMV-seropositive. CDR3s include the opening cysteine and the closing phenylalanine or tryptophan. D genes are given only for firm matches. A clone size is listed for some rows: how often the clone was seen (once, few, many), or a class if it is expanded.

j_call	d_call	clone_size	v_call	cdr3_aa	cdr3_nt
TRBJ1-5	.	.	TRBV27	CASSPTGWGYSNQPQHF	TGTGCCAGCAGCCCAACAGGGTGGGGATATAGCAATCAGCCCCAGCATTTT
TRBJ2-1	TRBD1	once	TRBV4-1	CASSQGETGSYNEQFF	TGCGCCAGCAGCCAAGGCGAGACAGGGTCCTACAATGAGCAGTTCTTC
TRBJ1-2	.	.	TRBV5-1	CASSLDTGKNYGYTF	TGCGCCAGCAGCTTGGATACGGGGAAAAACTATGGCTACACCTTC
TRBJ2-7	TRBD2	.	TRBV6-1	CASSEGTSGSYEQYF	TGTGCCAGCAGTGAAGGGACTAGCGGGTCCTACGAGCAGTACTTC
TRBJ2-7	TRBD2	.	TRBV19	CASSPRLAGGYEQYF	TGTGCCAGTAGCCCACGGCTAGCGGGGGGCTACGAGCAGTACTTC
TRBJ2-3	TRBD2	.	TRBV7-3	CASSKPGLAGVSDTQYF	TGTGCCAGCAGCAAACCGGGACTAGCGGGAGTATCAGATACGCAGTATTTT
TRBJ2-3	.	.	TRBV10-3	CAISLGGSTDTQYF	TGTGCCATTTCGTTGGGCGGGAGCACAGATACGCAGTATTTT
TRBJ2-3	.	few	TRBV20-1	CSAGARQYF	TGCAGTGCTGGCGCTAGGCAGTATTTT
TRBJ2-5	.	once	TRBV7-9	CASSANQETQYF	TGTGCCAGCAGCGCGAACCAAGAGACCCAGTACTTC
TRBJ1-5	.	few	TRBV2	CASSDAGFSPSNQPQHF	TGTGCCAGCAGTGATGCCGGGTTCTCGCCTAGCAATCAGCCCCAGCATTTT
TRBJ2-5	.	.	TRBV9	CASSGSSGFQETQYF	TGTGCCAGCAGCGGGTCATCCGGGTTCCAAGAGACCCAGTACTTC
TRBJ1-2	.	.	TRBV18	CASSPQDRPGGYTF	TGTGCCAGCTCACCACAGGACAGACCTGGAGGCTACACCTTC
TRBJ2-2	TRBD1	.	TRBV18	CASSPGTANTGELFF	TGTGCCAGCTCACCAGGGACAGCAAACACCGGGGAGCTGTTTTTT
TRBJ2-6	TRBD2	few	TRBV28	CASSSQRGRATGANVLTF	TGTGCCAGCAGTTCTCAGCGGGGTAGGGCTACTGGGGCCAACGTCCTGACTTTC
TRBJ2-7	.	.	TRBV5-1	CASSLGASGTPSYEQYF	TGCGCCAGCAGCTTGGGAGCCTCCGGGACACCCTCCTACGAGCAGTACTTC
TRBJ2-7	TRBD2	.	TRBV6-1	CASGTSGGLYEQYF	TGTGCCAGCGGGACTAGCGGGGGGCTCTACGAGCAGTACTTC
TRBJ1-2	.	.	TRBV7-8	CASGPDEGLVYGYTF	TGTGCCAGCGGCCCGGATGAGGGTCTGGTCTATGGCTACACCTTC
TRBJ1-5	.	.	TRBV28	CASRRDSTSNQPQHF	TGTGCCAGCAGAAGGGACTCAACGAGCAATCAGCCCCAGCATTTT
TRBJ2-3	.	.	TRBV6-6	CASSYAGADTQYF	TGTGCCAGCAGTTACGCAGGGGCAGATACGCAGTATTTT
TRBJ1-1	TRBD1	.	TRBV6-6	CASTRDRVNTEAFF	TGTGCCAGCACCCGCGACAGGGTGAACACTGAAGCTTTCTTT